This TCR beta chain was sequenced in a study of shared clonotypes between healthy human individuals. The CDR3 totals 16 residues. Germline CDR1 SGHTA, CDR2 FQGTGA. The V and J ends lost 1 base and 4 bases, in that order; junction bases with no gene match: 6. Assay: immunoSEQ multiplex PCR; the TCRdb copy retains only in-frame clones and omits some. The data hold roughly 2,300,000 clones, with 85% to 95% observed a single time. The sample comprised naive CD4+ T cells from PBMCs. Subset defined: CD45RA+ positively selected. This chain joins TRBV7-3 and TRBJ2-1; 8 bases agree with TRBD2. The clonotype comes from a man in his late teens or twenties in good health. Some clones in this sample may be carry-over from other donors' samples. The CDR3 reads CASSLKQAGAYNEQFF. The CDR3 nucleotides are TGTGCCAGCAGCTTAAAGCAAGCGGGAGCTTACAATGAGCAGTTCTTC.